Listed below are T cell receptor beta chains from one sample, sequenced in a study of T cell repertoires in cytomegalovirus infection. TCRdb passed the reads through MiXCR, listing each CDR3 protein once. This sample carries hundreds of thousands of distinct CDR3 sequences, about 33% of them seen once, and the ten largest clones take about 20%. No antigen has been assigned to these receptors. Sequenced material: cultured PBMCs, taken from culture after CMV antigen stimulation. These receptors were taken from a human donor in good health (CMV status not recorded). Some clones in this sample may be carry-over from other donors' samples. CDR3s include the opening cysteine and the closing phenylalanine or tryptophan. The D gene is left open where the match is weak. For some rows the clone size is stated as once, few or many, or as a class when expanded; others skip it.

v_call	clone_size	j_call	d_call	cdr3_aa	cdr3_nt
TRBV10-3	few	TRBJ1-3	-	CAISDLYAPGNTIYF	TGTGCCATCAGTGATCTCTATGCTCCTGGAAACACCATATATTTT
TRBV6-6	-	TRBJ1-2	-	CASMGTSYGYTF	TGTGCCAGCATGGGTACCAGCTATGGCTACACCTTC
TRBV11-2	-	TRBJ1-5	-	CASSLFRISPADQPQHF	TGTGCCAGCAGCTTATTTCGTATTTCACCAGCCGATCAGCCCCAGCATTTT
TRBV10-3	few	TRBJ1-5	-	CAISEVFEFGNQPQHF	TGTGCCATCAGTGAAGTATTCGAGTTTGGGAACCAGCCCCAGCATTTT
TRBV6-6	-	TRBJ2-3	-	CASSTAGGIDTQYF	TGTGCCAGCTCTACAGCCGGGGGTATCGATACGCAGTATTTT
TRBV5-1	-	TRBJ1-1	-	CASSLTAPGTEAFF	TGCGCCAGCAGCTTGACAGCCCCGGGGACTGAAGCTTTCTTT
TRBV20-1	-	TRBJ1-1	-	CSAPGSRQGGGLNTEAFF	TGCAGTGCCCCTGGGTCCCGACAAGGCGGGGGGCTGAACACTGAAGCTTTCTTT
TRBV27	-	TRBJ2-7	-	CASSLRDQAEQYF	TGTGCCAGCAGTTTACGAGATCAGGCCGAGCAGTACTTC
TRBV11-2	many	TRBJ2-3	-	CASSSTPGLNTDTQYF	TGTGCCAGCAGCTCGACTCCGGGACTCAACACAGATACGCAGTATTTT
TRBV4-1	-	TRBJ1-3	-	CASSQDRVGPSGNTIYF	TGCGCCAGCAGCCAAGATCGGGTAGGGCCCTCTGGAAACACCATATATTTT
TRBV7-2	-	TRBJ2-1	TRBD2	CASSPSGTYNEQFF	TGTGCCAGCAGCCCTAGCGGGACCTACAATGAGCAGTTCTTC
TRBV7-8	few	TRBJ1-1	-	CASSFRGLNTEAFF	TGTGCCAGCAGCTTCAGGGGCCTGAACACTGAAGCTTTCTTT
TRBV6-1	-	TRBJ2-7	-	CASSEEVTGEQYF	TGTGCCAGCAGTGAAGAGGTAACGGGCGAGCAGTACTTC
TRBV4-2	few	TRBJ2-7	-	CASSQGRLGSYEQYF	TGTGCCAGCAGCCAAGGACGGTTGGGGTCATACGAGCAGTACTTC
TRBV7-2	few	TRBJ1-1	TRBD1	CASSYRQGIGNTEAFF	TGTGCCAGCAGCTACCGACAGGGTATCGGGAACACTGAAGCTTTCTTT
TRBV7-9	few	TRBJ2-5	-	CASAWHTETQYF	TGTGCCAGCGCATGGCACACGGAGACCCAGTACTTC
TRBV12-3/TRBV12-4	-	TRBJ2-2	-	CASSFITSRADTGELFF	TGTGCCAGCAGTTTTATTACGTCCAGGGCGGACACCGGGGAGCTGTTTTTT
TRBV2	-	TRBJ1-5	-	CASSSGVDNQPQHF	TGTGCCAGCAGTTCAGGGGTGGACAATCAGCCCCAGCATTTT
TRBV7-2	few	TRBJ2-2	-	CASSLVQGGGELFF	TGTGCCAGCAGCTTAGTCCAGGGGGGCGGGGAGCTGTTTTTT
TRBV7-8	few	TRBJ2-7	-	CASSGRDEQYF	TGTGCCAGCAGCGGCCGGGACGAGCAGTACTTC